Shown below are 24 T cell receptor beta chains from a single sample sequenced in a study of blood T cell repertoires in COVID-19. Method: immunoSEQ multiplex PCR; TCRdb's copy keeps in-frame clones and lacks some. This sample has 350,000 to 450,000 clones, with 89% found just once. The sample consisted of peripheral blood. The source of these receptors is a woman between 40 and 55 years old with COVID-19, enrolled during active disease.

This clone was observed many times. The chain couples TRBV19 to TRBJ2-1; D not resolved. Trimming stripped 5 bases from V and 9 bases from J, with 20 bases between. CDR1 is LNHDA and CDR2 is SQIVND in the germline V gene (reference sequence). The CDR3 spans 15 residues. CDR3 sequence (DNA): TGTGCCAGTAGTCTCCGTGGGCAGCCCATCGGTGAGCAGTTCTTC. Translation gives CASSLRGQPIGEQFF.

The chain couples TRBV11-2 to TRBJ1-5, with D tentatively TRBD1 (6 bases). The V end was cut by 5 bases, the J end by 5 bases, with 13 bases between. The CDR3 sequence is 14 residues long. Germline loops: CDR1 SGHAT, CDR2 FQNNGV. This chain's CDR3 is CASSAQGRDQPQHF. CDR3 sequence (DNA): TGTGCCAGCAGCGCACAGGGAAGAGATCAGCCCCAGCATTTT.

This clone was found a few times. The chain is built from TRBV7-9 and TRBJ2-5; TRBD1 is a possible D gene (6 bases). There are 15 residues in the CDR3. V dropped 5 bases and J dropped 4 bases, with 17 bases sitting between them. Germline CDR1 is SEHNR and CDR2 is FQNEAQ (reference sequence). CDR3 protein: CASSPDGQLRETQYF. The CDR3 coding sequence is TGTGCCAGCAGCCCCGACGGACAGTTACGAGAGACCCAGTACTTC.

V and J are TRBV4-3 and TRBJ2-3; D unresolved. V was trimmed by 3 bases and J by 0 bases, leaving 22 bases between them. The CDR3 covers 19 residues. The germline V gene has CDR1 LGHNA and CDR2 YSLEER. CDR3 DNA sequence: TGCGCCAGCAGCCACGACCAACTGACATTGCCCCCGAGCACAGATACGCAGTATTTT. It specifies CASSHDQLTLPPSTDTQYF.

The chain joins TRBV28 to TRBJ1-1; 10 nucleotides match TRBD1. CDR3 length: 15 residues. Looked up from germline, CDR1 is MDHEN and CDR2 is SYDVKM. V shed 5 bases and J 4 bases; nucleotides not matched to a gene: 7. The CDR3: CASSKRTGGGTEAFF. The DNA for the CDR3 is TGTGCCAGCAGTAAACGGACAGGGGGTGGCACTGAAGCTTTCTTT.

The rearrangement uses TRBV7-6 and TRBJ1-2, with no clear D. Trimming took 5 bases from V and 0 from J, leaving 10 bases between them. Germline V gene lookup returns CDR1 SGHVS and CDR2 FNYEAQ. This CDR3 is built from 14 residues. The CDR3 DNA is TGTGCCAGCAGCGTGAACAGAGCTAACTATGGCTACACCTTC. This sequence encodes CASSVNRANYGYTF.

The V gene is TRBV13, the J gene TRBJ1-2, with D uncertain. V gave up 2 bases and J gave up 0 bases, with 10 bases separating them. This CDR3 has 15 amino acids. Germline V gene data show CDR1 as PRHDT and CDR2 as FYEKMQ (reference sequence). CDR3 bases: TGTGCCAGCAGCTTACGTACTATGTCTAACTATGGCTACACCTTC. Residues: CASSLRTMSNYGYTF.

The chain uses TRBV6-2 or TRBV6-3 and TRBJ2-7; weak D call: TRBD2 (6 bases). The CDR3 contains 15 residues. V gave up 3 bases and J gave up 0 bases, with 12 bases separating them. Looked up from germline, CDR1 is MNHEY and CDR2 is SVGEGT. CDR3 protein: CASSYSPTSSYEQYF. As DNA, the CDR3 is TGTGCCAGCAGTTATTCGCCGACTAGCTCCTACGAGCAGTACTTC.

This clone was found a few times. At one end, the junction sequence differs from germline, possibly due to a read error. The rearrangement joins TRBV15 to TRBJ1-1, with a tentative D call TRBD1 (5 bases). This CDR3 is built from 13 residues. Germline assignment: CDR1 LNHNV and CDR2 YYDKDF (reference sequence). CDR3 coding DNA: TGTGCCACCAGCAGAGGGACCGGGGGGTGGGCCATCTTT. Protein product: CATSRGTGGWAIF.

V gene TRBV6-5 combines with J gene TRBJ2-2; 7 positions agree with TRBD2. The J segment lost 4 bases and the V segment lost 2 bases, leaving 4 bases of the junction unmatched. CDR1 MNHEY and CDR2 SVGAGI come from the germline V gene. The CDR3 extends over 15 amino acids. CDR3 protein: CASSYGRAGTGELFF. Here the CDR3 DNA reads TGTGCCAGCAGTTACGGGAGGGCGGGCACCGGGGAGCTGTTTTTT.

The chain joins TRBV7-9 to TRBJ2-5; TRBD1 matches at 8 bases. The germline gives CDR1 SEHNR, CDR2 FQNEAQ (reference sequence). The V and J ends lost 5 bases and 2 bases, in that order; junction bases with no gene match: 4. This CDR3 has 14 amino acids. Written as DNA, the CDR3 is TGTGCCAGCAGCCCCTGGACAGGGCAAGAGACCCAGTACTTC. Encoded protein: CASSPWTGQETQYF.

The chain joins TRBV14 to TRBJ2-5, with D perhaps TRBD2 (5 bases). The CDR3 runs 15 residues. The V end lost 0 bases, the J end lost 4 bases, and 12 bases lay between the germline ends. Germline assignment: CDR1 SGHDN and CDR2 FVKESK. CDR3 in amino acids: CASSQDRGSLETQYF. CDR3 DNA: TGTGCCAGCAGCCAAGATCGGGGTAGCTTAGAGACCCAGTACTTC.

The chain uses TRBV2 and TRBJ1-6, with D uncertain. Germline CDR1 reads SNHLY; CDR2 reads FYNNEI. V lost 3 bases and J lost 7, with 10 bases in between. The CDR3 contains 14 residues. The CDR3 here is CASSESGHNSPLHF. In nucleotides, the CDR3 is TGTGCCAGCAGTGAGTCTGGGCACAATTCACCCCTCCACTTT.

The chain recombines TRBV28 with TRBJ2-7; D gene uncertain. Looked up from germline, CDR1 is MDHEN and CDR2 is SYDVKM. The CDR3 sequence is 12 residues long. Trimming left V 5 bases short and J 4 bases short, with 9 bases between. CDR3: CASSPSLYEQYF. The CDR3 bases are TGTGCCAGCAGTCCGAGTTTGTACGAGCAGTACTTC.

This chain links TRBV7-2 with TRBJ1-1, with TRBD1 identical over 7 bases. V lost 1 base and J lost 4; bases outside the gene matches: 15. There are 18 residues in the CDR3. Germline V gives CDR1 SGHTA, CDR2 FQGNSA. This CDR3 reads CASSLVARGISLSTEAFF. In nucleotides, the CDR3 is TGTGCCAGCAGCTTAGTGGCCAGGGGGATTAGTTTGAGCACTGAAGCTTTCTTT.

The rearrangement joins TRBV13 to TRBJ2-7, with D perhaps matching TRBD1 (7 bases). Trimming removed 4 bases at V and 3 bases at J, with 13 bases between. The CDR3 length is 14 residues. Looked up from germline, CDR1 is PRHDT and CDR2 is FYEKMQ (reference sequence). CDR3 loop: CASSWAGQLYEQYF. CDR3 bases: TGTGCCAGCAGCTGGGCGGGACAGCTCTACGAGCAGTACTTC.

The gene calls are TRBV7-9 and TRBJ1-5; TRBD1 matches at 9 bases. Germline V lookup: CDR1 SEHNR, CDR2 FQNEAQ (reference sequence). This CDR3 comprises 16 residues. V was clipped by 1 base and J by 5 bases; unmatched bases: 6. The CDR3 coding sequence is TGTGCCAGCAGCTTAGTTGGGACAGGGAGTGATCAGCCCCAGCATTTT. This sequence encodes CASSLVGTGSDQPQHF.

This rearrangement joins TRBV2 to TRBJ1-1; no firm D call. This CDR3 has 13 residues. Trimming took off 0 bases at V and 5 bases at J, with 7 bases between the two ends. CDR1 and CDR2 (germline): SNHLY, FYNNEI. For the CDR3, the DNA is TGTGCCAGCAGTGAAGCGAGGGTGACTGAAGCTTTCTTT. Its protein product is CASSEARVTEAFF.

J is TRBJ1-4 and V is TRBV9; D gene ambiguous. In germline, CDR1 is SGDLS, CDR2 YYNGEE. Trimming cost V 3 bases and J 5 bases, with 14 bases left between them. This CDR3 is 15 amino acids long. The CDR3 loop is CASSETPGLNEKLFF. Written as DNA, the CDR3 is TGTGCCAGCAGCGAAACGCCGGGATTGAATGAAAAACTGTTTTTT.

This clone appeared a few times. The rearrangement uses TRBV7-8 and TRBJ2-1; maybe TRBD2 (5 bases). Trimming removed 4 bases at V and 4 bases at J, with 14 bases between. This CDR3 contains 15 residues. Germline lookup yields CDR1 SGHVS and CDR2 FQNEAQ. The CDR3 region is CASSSDSLGYNEQFF. The CDR3, as DNA: TGTGCCAGCAGCTCGGATTCACTAGGATACAATGAGCAGTTCTTC.

V and J are TRBV28 and TRBJ2-7; 7 nucleotides align to TRBD1. The CDR3 runs to 12 residues. Germline values: CDR1 MDHEN, CDR2 SYDVKM. Trimming cost V 6 bases and J 6 bases; bases outside gene matches: 5. CDR3 DNA sequence: TGTGCCAGCAGCCAACAGGGGCTCGAGCAGTACTTC. Translating it yields CASSQQGLEQYF.

This clone was observed once. The rearrangement joins TRBV5-8 to TRBJ2-7, with D perhaps matching TRBD2 (5 bases). This CDR3 is 13 amino acids long. Per germline, CDR1 SGHTS and CDR2 YDEGEE. V lost 4 bases and J lost 0, with 8 bases in between. The CDR3 sequence: CASSGLISYEQYF. CDR3 bases: TGTGCCAGCAGCGGACTTATCTCCTACGAGCAGTACTTC. Full variable domain (rest looked up from reference TRBV5-8 and TRBJ2-7): EAGVTQSPTHLIKTRGQQATLRCSPISGHTSVYWYQQALGLGLQFLLWYDEGEERNRGNFPPRFSGRQFPNYSSELNVNALELEDSALYLCASSGLISYEQYFGPGTRLTVT.

This clone was seen a single time. The chain recombines TRBV6-5 with TRBJ2-7; D is unclear. Germline CDR1 and CDR2: MNHEY and SVGAGI. V was pared by 7 bases and J by 5 bases, with 15 bases between. The CDR3 has 13 amino acids. Here the CDR3 reads CASTSPRSNEQYF. As DNA, the CDR3 is TGTGCCAGCACTTCACCCAGGTCCAACGAGCAGTACTTC.

This clone has a single count. V usage is TRBV5-4 and J usage is TRBJ1-2; perhaps TRBD1 as D (6 bases). Trimming stripped 2 bases from V and 1 base from J, with 9 bases between. This CDR3 has 14 amino acids. CDR1 and CDR2 from the germline V gene are SGHNT and YYREEE (reference sequence). The CDR3 is CASSFDRLNYGYTF. For the CDR3, the DNA is TGTGCCAGCAGCTTCGACAGGCTTAACTATGGCTACACCTTC.